Given below is one T cell receptor (beta chain) in context. The antigen is not known. Cyclophosphamide on days +3 and +4 followed busulfan-fludarabine conditioning and a marrow graft. Repertoires were generated with immunoSEQ multiplex PCR, while TCRdb's copy carries only in-frame clones and drops some. The top ten hold approximately 15% of the sample, which has 10,000 or so clones, 70% to 90% seen once. This specimen comes from a study of T cells after posttransplantation cyclophosphamide. General observations from the study: Donor CD8+ memory clones often dominated recipient blood repertoires at later times.

The CDR3 extends over 14 amino acids. Trimming stripped 4 bases from V and 1 base from J, with 8 bases between. Per the germline V gene, CDR1 is SEHNR and CDR2 is FQNEAQ (reference sequence). The TCR originated in a female patient aged 50 to 65 who received an allogeneic stem cell transplant from a related donor, was CMV-positive, and had no GVHD. Some T cells may be supplied by the graft donor. The material sequenced was PBMCs, taken more than 1,700 days after allogeneic stem cell transplant with posttransplant cyclophosphamide. This chain joins TRBV7-9 and TRBJ1-5, with D hard to call. The CDR3 region is CASSSSGSNQPQHF. CDR3 nucleotides: TGTGCCAGCAGCTCTTCAGGCAGCAATCAGCCCCAGCATTTT.